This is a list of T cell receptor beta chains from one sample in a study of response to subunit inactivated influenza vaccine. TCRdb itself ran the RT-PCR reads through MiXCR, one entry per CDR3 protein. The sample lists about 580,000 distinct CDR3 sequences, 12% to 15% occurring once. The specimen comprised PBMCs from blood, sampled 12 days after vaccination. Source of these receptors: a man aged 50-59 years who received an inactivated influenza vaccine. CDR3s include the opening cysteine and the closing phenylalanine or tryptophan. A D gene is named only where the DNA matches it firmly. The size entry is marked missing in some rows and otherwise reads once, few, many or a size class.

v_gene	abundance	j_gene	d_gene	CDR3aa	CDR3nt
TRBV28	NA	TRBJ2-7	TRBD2	CASSSLAGTRSGQYF	TGTGCCAGCAGTTCTCTAGCTGGGACTAGGAGTGGGCAGTACTTC
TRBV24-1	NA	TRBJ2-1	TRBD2	CATSDFKLAGAPSYNEQFF	TGTGCCACCAGTGATTTTAAACTAGCGGGGGCACCCTCCTACAATGAGCAGTTCTTC
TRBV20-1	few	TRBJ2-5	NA	CSARGDLRAQYF	TGCAGTGCTAGGGGGGACCTCAGGGCCCAGTACTTC
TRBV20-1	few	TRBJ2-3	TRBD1	CSARGQGATDTQYF	TGCAGTGCTAGGGGACAGGGGGCCACAGATACGCAGTATTTT
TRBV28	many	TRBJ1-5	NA	CASSRRGGNQPQHF	TGTGCCAGCAGTCGCCGAGGGGGGAATCAGCCCCAGCATTTT
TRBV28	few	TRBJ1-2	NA	CASSRGESGYTF	TGTGCCAGCAGCAGAGGGGAGTCTGGCTACACCTTC
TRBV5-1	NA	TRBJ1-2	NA	CASRQGHAYTF	TGCGCCAGCAGACAGGGCCATGCCTACACCTTC
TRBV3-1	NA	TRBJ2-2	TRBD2	CASSRQGLAGAAGELFF	TGTGCCAGCAGCCGACAAGGACTAGCGGGGGCGGCCGGGGAGCTGTTTTTT
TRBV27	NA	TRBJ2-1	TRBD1	CASSPDRGYNEQFF	TGTGCCAGCAGCCCGGACAGGGGATACAATGAGCAGTTCTTC
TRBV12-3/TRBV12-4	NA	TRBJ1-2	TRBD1	CASSLVDRVGYTF	TGTGCCAGCAGTTTAGTGGACAGGGTTGGCTACACCTTC
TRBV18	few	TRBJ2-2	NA	CASCQEGRSNTGELFF	TGTGCCAGCTGTCAGGAAGGACGATCGAACACCGGGGAGCTGTTTTTT
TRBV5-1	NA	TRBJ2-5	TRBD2	CASSGIAGRQETQYF	TGCGCCAGCAGCGGTATAGCGGGGCGCCAAGAGACCCAGTACTTC
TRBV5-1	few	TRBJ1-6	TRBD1	CASSTRQGDNSPLHF	TGCGCCAGCAGCACCAGACAGGGGGATAATTCACCCCTCCACTTT